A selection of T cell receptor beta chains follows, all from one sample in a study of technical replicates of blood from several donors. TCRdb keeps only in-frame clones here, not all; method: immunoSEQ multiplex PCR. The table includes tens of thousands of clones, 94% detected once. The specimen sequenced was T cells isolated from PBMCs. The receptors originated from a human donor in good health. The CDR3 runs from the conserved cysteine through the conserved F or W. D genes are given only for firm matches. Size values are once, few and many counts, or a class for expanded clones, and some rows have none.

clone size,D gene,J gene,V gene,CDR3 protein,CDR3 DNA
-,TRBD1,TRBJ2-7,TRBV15,CATSREGQPYEQYF,TGTGCCACCAGCAGAGAGGGACAGCCCTACGAGCAGTACTTC
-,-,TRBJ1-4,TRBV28,CASSSRVSNEKLFF,TGTGCCAGCAGTTCCAGGGTTTCTAATGAAAAACTGTTTTTT
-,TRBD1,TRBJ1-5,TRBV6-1,CAAKGGPSQPQHF,TGTGCCGCCAAAGGGGGCCCTAGTCAGCCCCAGCATTTT
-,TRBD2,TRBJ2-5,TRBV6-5,CASKGLAGQGETQYF,TGTGCCAGCAAAGGACTAGCGGGGCAGGGGGAGACCCAGTACTTC
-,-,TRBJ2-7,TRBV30,CAWNGLAGEQYF,TGTGCCTGGAACGGCTTGGCGGGGGAGCAGTACTTC
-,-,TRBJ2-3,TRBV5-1,CASRSRGGDTQYF,TGCGCCAGTCGAAGCCGGGGTGGGGATACGCAGTATTTT
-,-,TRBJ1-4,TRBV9,CASSGQGEKLFF,TGTGCCAGCAGCGGGCAGGGGGAAAAACTGTTTTTT
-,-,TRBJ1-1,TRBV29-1,CSAVTGEMNTEAFF,TGCAGCGCTGTGACAGGCGAAATGAACACTGAAGCTTTCTTT
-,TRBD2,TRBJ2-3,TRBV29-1,CSVGRGGVQDTQYF,TGCAGCGTTGGGCGGGGAGGGGTCCAAGATACGCAGTATTTT
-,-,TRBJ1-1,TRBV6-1,CASSTGTEAFF,TGTGCCAGCAGTACGGGGACTGAAGCTTTCTTT
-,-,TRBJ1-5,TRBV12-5,CASGLAGINQPQHF,TGTGCTAGTGGTTTGGCAGGGATTAATCAGCCCCAGCATTTT
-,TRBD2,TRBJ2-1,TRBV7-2,CASSPTGLAPPNEQFF,TGTGCCAGCAGCCCCACGGGACTAGCTCCCCCCAATGAGCAGTTCTTC
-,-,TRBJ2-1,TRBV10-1,CASSPSTYNEQFF,TGCGCCAGCAGTCCCTCTACCTACAATGAGCAGTTCTTC
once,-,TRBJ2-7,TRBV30,CAWSRGFHYEQYF,TGTGCCTGGTCCAGGGGATTCCACTACGAGCAGTACTTC
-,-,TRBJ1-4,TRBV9,CASSLDSHNEKLFF,TGTGCCAGCAGCTTGGACAGCCATAATGAAAAACTGTTTTTT
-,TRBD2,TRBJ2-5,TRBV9,CASSAFPGLAGPTEETQYF,TGTGCCAGCAGCGCATTTCCGGGACTAGCGGGACCGACGGAAGAGACCCAGTACTTC
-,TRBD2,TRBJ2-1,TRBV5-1,CASSDRLAGAPYNEQFF,TGCGCCAGCAGCGATCGACTAGCGGGAGCCCCCTACAATGAGCAGTTCTTC
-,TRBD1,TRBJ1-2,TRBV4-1,CASSQSGTGKGGYTF,TGCGCCAGCAGCCAGTCCGGGACAGGTAAAGGTGGCTACACCTTC
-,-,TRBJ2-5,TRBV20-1,CSAVRSGTQYF,TGCAGTGCTGTCCGCTCCGGGACCCAGTACTTC
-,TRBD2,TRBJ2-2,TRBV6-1,CASRIAGDHGELFF,TGTGCCAGCAGGATAGCGGGAGACCACGGGGAGCTGTTTTTT
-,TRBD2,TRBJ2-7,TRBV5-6,CASSSWTRSHEQYF,TGTGCCAGCAGCTCCTGGACTAGGTCCCACGAGCAGTACTTC
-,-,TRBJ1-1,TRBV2,CATTPGALEAFF,TGTGCCACCACCCCCGGAGCCCTTGAAGCTTTCTTT
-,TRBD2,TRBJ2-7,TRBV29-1,CSVDIGGGTYEQYF,TGCAGCGTTGATATCGGCGGGGGAACCTACGAGCAGTACTTC
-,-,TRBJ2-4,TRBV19,CASSLITGRNIQYF,TGTGCCAGTAGTCTAATTACAGGAAGAAACATTCAGTACTTC
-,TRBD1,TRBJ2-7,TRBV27,CASSWGTASYEQYF,TGTGCCAGCAGTTGGGGGACAGCTTCCTACGAGCAGTACTTC
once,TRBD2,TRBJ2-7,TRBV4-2,CASSQATSGRYEQYF,TGTGCCAGCAGCCAGGCGACTAGCGGGAGGTACGAGCAGTACTTC
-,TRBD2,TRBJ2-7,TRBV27,CASSSGTSGKAYEQYF,TGTGCCAGCAGTTCAGGGACTAGCGGGAAGGCCTACGAGCAGTACTTC
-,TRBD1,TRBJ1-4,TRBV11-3,CASSKQGAGNEKLFF,TGTGCCAGCAGCAAACAGGGGGCGGGTAATGAAAAACTGTTTTTT
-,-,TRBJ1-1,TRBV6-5,CASSSFFEAFF,TGTGCCAGCAGTTCTTTCTTTGAAGCTTTCTTT
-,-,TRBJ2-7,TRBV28,CASSPRGTADYEQYF,TGTGCCAGCAGTCCCCGCGGGACAGCTGATTACGAGCAGTACTTC
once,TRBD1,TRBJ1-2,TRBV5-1,CASSLYGTAYGYTF,TGCGCCAGCAGCTTGTATGGGACAGCCTATGGCTACACCTTC
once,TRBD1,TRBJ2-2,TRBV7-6,CASSLVLRGPRYTGELFF,TGTGCCAGCAGCTTAGTTTTAAGGGGGCCTCGTTACACCGGGGAGCTGTTTTTT
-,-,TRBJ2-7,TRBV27,CASSSQGNSEQYF,TGTGCCAGCAGTTCACAGGGTAACAGTGAGCAGTACTTC
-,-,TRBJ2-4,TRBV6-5,CASSYHSDKNIQYF,TGTGCCAGCAGTTACCACAGTGATAAAAACATTCAGTACTTC
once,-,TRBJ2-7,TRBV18,CASSPDLLYEQYF,TGTGCCAGCTCACCAGACTTGCTCTACGAGCAGTACTTC
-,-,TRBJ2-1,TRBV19,CASNSNGYNEQFF,TGTGCCAGTAACTCTAACGGGTACAATGAGCAGTTCTTC
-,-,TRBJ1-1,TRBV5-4,CASTRDKMNTEAFF,TGTGCCAGCACCAGGGACAAGATGAACACTGAAGCTTTCTTT
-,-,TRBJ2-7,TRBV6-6,CATAGEYEQYF,TGTGCCACTGCAGGGGAATACGAGCAGTACTTC
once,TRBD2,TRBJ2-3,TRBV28,CASSSSGGDTQYF,TGTGCCAGCAGTTCCAGCGGGGGAGATACGCAGTATTTT
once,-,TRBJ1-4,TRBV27,CASSLSTPQGISEKLFF,TGTGCCAGCAGTTTATCGACACCGCAGGGTATAAGTGAAAAACTGTTTTTT
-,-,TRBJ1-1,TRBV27,CASSLSEGDTEAFF,TGTGCCAGCAGTTTATCAGAGGGCGACACTGAAGCTTTCTTT
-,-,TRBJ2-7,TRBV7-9,CASSLFAELYEQYF,TGTGCCAGCAGCTTGTTTGCGGAGCTCTACGAGCAGTACTTC
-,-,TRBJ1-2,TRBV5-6,CASSFRYGYTF,TGTGCCAGCAGCTTCCGGTATGGCTACACCTTC